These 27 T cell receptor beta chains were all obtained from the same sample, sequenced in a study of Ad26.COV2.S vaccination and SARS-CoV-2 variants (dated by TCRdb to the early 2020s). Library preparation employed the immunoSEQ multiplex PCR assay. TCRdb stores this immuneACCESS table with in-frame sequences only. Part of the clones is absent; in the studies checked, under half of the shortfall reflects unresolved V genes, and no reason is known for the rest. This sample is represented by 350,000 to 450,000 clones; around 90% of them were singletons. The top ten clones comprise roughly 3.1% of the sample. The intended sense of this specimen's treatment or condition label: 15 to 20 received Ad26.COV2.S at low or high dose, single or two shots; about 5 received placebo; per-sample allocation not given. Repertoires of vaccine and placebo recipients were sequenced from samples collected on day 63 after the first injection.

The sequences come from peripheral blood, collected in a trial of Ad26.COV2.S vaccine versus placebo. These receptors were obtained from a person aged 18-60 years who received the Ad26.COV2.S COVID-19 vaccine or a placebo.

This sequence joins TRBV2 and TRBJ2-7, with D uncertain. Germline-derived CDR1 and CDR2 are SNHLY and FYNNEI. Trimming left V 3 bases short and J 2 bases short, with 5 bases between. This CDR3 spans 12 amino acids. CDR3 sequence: CASSDSPYEQYF. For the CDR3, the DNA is TGTGCCAGCAGTGACAGCCCCTACGAGCAGTACTTC.

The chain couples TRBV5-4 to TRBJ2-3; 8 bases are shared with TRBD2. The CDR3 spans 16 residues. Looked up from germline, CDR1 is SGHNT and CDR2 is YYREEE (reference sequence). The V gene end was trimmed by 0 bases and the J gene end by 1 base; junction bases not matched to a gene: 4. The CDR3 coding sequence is TGTGCCAGCAGCTTGGACGTTAGCGGGGGCACAGATACGCAGTATTTT. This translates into CASSLDVSGGTDTQYF.

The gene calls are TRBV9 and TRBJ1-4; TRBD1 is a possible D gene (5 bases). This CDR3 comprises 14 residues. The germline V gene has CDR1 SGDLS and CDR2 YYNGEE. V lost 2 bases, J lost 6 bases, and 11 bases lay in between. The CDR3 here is CASSVHGGDEKLFF. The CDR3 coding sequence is TGTGCCAGCAGCGTTCACGGGGGTGATGAAAAACTGTTTTTT.

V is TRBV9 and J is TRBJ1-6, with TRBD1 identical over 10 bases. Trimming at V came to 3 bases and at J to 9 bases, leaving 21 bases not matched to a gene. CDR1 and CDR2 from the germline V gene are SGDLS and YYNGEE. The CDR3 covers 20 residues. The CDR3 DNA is TGTGCCAGCAGCGCCGCCCGGTGGGACAGGGGCATGGGCACTGGTTCACCCCTCCACTTT. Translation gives CASSAARWDRGMGTGSPLHF.

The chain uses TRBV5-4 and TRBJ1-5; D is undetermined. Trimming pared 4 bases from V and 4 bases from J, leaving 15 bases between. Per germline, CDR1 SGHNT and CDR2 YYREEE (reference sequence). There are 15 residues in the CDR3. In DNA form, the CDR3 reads TGTGCCAGCAGCCGTGACTTGGATGGTAATCAGCCCCAGCATTTT. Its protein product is CASSRDLDGNQPQHF.

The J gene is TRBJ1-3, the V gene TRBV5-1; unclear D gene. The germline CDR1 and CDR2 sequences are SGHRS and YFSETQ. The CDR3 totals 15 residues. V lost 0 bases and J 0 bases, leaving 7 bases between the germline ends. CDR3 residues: CASSLEGGSGNTIYF. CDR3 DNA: TGCGCCAGCAGCTTGGAAGGTGGCTCTGGAAACACCATATATTTT. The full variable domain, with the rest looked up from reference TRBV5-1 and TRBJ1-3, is KAGVTQTPRYLIKTRGQQVTLSCSPISGHRSVSWYQQTPGQGLQFLFEYFSETQRNKGNFPGRFSGRQFSNSRSEMNVSTLELGDSALYLCASSLEGGSGNTIYFGEGSWLTVV.

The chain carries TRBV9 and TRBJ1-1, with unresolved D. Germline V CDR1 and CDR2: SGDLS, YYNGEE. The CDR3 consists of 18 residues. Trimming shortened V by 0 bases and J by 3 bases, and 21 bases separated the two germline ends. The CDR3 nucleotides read TGTGCCAGCAGCGTAGGTCTGCCCACAGCCCTCAGGCACACTGAAGCTTTCTTT. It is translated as CASSVGLPTALRHTEAFF.

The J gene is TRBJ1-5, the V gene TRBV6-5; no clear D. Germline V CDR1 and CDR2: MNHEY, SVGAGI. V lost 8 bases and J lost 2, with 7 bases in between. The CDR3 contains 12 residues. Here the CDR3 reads CASGQGNQPQHF. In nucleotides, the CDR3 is TGTGCCAGCGGGCAGGGCAATCAGCCCCAGCATTTT.

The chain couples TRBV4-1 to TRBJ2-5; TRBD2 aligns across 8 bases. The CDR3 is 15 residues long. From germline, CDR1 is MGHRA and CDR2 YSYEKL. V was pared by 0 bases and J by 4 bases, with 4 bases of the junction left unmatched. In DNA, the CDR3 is TGCGCCAGCAGCCAAGAAACTAGCGGTACAGAGACCCAGTACTTC. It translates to CASSQETSGTETQYF.

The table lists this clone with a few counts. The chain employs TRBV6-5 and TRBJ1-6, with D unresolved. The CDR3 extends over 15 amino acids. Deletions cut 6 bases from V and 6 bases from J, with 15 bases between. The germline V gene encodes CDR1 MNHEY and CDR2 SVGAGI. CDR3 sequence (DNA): TGTGCCAGCAGGCAAGAGGAATGGGTTAATTCACCCCTCCACTTT. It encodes CASRQEEWVNSPLHF.

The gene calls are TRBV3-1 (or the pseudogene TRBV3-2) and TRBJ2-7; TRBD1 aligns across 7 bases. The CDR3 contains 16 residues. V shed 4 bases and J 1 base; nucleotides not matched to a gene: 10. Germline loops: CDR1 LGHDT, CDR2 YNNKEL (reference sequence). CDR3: CASSRNRGFESYEQYF. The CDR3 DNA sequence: TGTGCCAGCAGCCGAAACAGGGGATTCGAATCCTACGAGCAGTACTTC.

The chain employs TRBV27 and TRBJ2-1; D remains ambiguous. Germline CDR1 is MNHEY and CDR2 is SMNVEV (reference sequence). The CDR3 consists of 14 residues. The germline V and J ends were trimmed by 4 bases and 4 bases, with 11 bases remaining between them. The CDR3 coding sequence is TGTGCCAGCAGTTCTCCAATCCTTTACAATGAGCAGTTCTTC. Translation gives CASSSPILYNEQFF.

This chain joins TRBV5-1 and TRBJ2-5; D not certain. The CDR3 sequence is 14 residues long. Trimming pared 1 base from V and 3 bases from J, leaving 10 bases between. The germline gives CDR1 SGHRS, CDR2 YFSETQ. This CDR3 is CASSLSLHEETQYF. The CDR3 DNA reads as TGCGCCAGCAGCTTGAGTCTGCATGAAGAGACCCAGTACTTC.

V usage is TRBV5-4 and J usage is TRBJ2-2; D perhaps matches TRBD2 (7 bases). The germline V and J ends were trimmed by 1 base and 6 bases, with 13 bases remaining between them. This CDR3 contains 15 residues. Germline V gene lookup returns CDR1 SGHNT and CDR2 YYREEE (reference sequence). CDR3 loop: CASSLNRAGAGELFF. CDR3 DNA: TGTGCCAGCAGCTTGAACAGGGCGGGGGCCGGGGAGCTGTTTTTT.

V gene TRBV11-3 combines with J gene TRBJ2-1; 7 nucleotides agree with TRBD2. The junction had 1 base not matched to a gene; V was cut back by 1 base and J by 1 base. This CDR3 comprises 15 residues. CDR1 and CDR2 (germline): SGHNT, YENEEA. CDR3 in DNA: TGTGCCAGCAGCTTAGGCGGGAGTTCCTACAATGAGCAGTTCTTC. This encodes CASSLGGSSYNEQFF.

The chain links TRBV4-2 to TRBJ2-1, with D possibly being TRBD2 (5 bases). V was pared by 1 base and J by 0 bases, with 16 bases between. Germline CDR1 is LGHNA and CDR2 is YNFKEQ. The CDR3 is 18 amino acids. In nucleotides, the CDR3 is TGTGCCAGCAGCCAAGTACCAGCGGTTATAAGCTCCTACAATGAGCAGTTCTTC. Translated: CASSQVPAVISSYNEQFF.

The CDR3 here is CASIRGRPNTEAFF. CDR3 DNA sequence: TGTGCCAGCATTCGGGGTCGCCCGAACACTGAAGCTTTCTTT. This chain links TRBV11-2 with TRBJ1-1; D unclear. Trimming shortened V by 7 bases and J by 1 base, and 13 bases separated the two germline ends. CDR1 and CDR2 (germline): SGHAT, FQNNGV. The CDR3 covers 14 residues.

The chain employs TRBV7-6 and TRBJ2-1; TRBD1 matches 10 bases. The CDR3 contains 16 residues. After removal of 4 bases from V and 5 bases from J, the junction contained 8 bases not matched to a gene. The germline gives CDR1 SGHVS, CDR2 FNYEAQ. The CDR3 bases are TGTGCCAGCAGCTCAGCCCGGACAGGGGGGGACAATGAGCAGTTCTTC. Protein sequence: CASSSARTGGDNEQFF.

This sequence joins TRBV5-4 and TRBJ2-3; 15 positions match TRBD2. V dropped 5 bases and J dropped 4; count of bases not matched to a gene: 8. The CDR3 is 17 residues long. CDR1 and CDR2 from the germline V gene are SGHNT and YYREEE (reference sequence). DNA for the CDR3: TGTGCCAGCAGGGAGGGACTAGCGGGGGGTGGGGCAGATACGCAGTATTTT. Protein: CASREGLAGGGADTQYF.

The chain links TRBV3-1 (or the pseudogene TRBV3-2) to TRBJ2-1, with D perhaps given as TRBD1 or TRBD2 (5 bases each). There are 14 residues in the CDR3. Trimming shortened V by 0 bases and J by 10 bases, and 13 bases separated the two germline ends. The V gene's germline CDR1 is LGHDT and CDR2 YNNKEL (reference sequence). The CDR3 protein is CASSQEWQGGEQFF. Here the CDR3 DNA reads TGTGCCAGCAGCCAAGAATGGCAGGGCGGGGAGCAGTTCTTC.

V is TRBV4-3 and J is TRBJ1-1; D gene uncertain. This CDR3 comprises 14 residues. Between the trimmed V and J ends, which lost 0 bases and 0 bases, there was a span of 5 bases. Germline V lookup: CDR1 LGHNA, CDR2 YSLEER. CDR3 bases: TGCGCCAGCAGCCAAGATGGCTTGAACACTGAAGCTTTCTTT. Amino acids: CASSQDGLNTEAFF.

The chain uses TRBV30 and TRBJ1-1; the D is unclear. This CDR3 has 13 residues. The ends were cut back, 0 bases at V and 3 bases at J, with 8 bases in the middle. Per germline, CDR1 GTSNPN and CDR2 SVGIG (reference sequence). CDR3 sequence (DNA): TGTGCCTGGAGTGTACACGGGGACACTGAAGCTTTCTTT. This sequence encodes CAWSVHGDTEAFF.

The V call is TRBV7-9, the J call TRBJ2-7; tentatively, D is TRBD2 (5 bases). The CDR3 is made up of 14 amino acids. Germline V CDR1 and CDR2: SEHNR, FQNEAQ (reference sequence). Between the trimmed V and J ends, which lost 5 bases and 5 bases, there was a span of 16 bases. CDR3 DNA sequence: TGTGCCAGCAGCCGTCAGGAGGTATACCACGAGCAGTACTTC. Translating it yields CASSRQEVYHEQYF. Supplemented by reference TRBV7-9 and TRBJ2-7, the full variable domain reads DTGVSQNPRHKITKRGQNVTFRCDPISEHNRLYWYRQTLGQGPEFLTYFQNEAQLEKSRLLSDRFSAERPKGSFSTLEIQRTEQGDSAMYLCASSRQEVYHEQYFGPGTRLTVT.

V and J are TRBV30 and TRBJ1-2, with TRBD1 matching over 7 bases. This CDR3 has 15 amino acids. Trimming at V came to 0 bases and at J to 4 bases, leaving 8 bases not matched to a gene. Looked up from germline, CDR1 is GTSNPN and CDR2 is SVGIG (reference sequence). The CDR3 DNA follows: TGTGCCTGGAGTGTACAGGGGCGCGGGGGCTATGGCTACACCTTC. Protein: CAWSVQGRGGYGYTF.

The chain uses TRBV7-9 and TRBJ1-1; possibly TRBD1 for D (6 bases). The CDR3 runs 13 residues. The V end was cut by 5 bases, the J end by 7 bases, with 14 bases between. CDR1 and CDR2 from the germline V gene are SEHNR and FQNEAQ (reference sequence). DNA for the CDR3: TGTGCCAGCAGCCCACATCAGGGGAATGAAGCTTTCTTT. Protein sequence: CASSPHQGNEAFF.

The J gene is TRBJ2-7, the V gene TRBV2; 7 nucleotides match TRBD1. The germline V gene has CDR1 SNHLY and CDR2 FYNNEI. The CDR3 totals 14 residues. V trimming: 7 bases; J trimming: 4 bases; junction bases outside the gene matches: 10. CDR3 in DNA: TGTGCCAGCACCAGATCGGACAGGAAGTACGAGCAGTACTTC. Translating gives CASTRSDRKYEQYF.

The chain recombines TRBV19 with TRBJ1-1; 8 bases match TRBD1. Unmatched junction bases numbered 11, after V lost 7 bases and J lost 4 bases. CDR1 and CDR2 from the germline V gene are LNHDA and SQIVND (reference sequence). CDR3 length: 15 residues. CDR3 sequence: CASTAPTGAGTEAFF. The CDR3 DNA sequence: TGTGCCAGTACTGCTCCGACAGGGGCGGGCACTGAAGCTTTCTTT.